This entry lists 29 T cell receptor beta chains sequenced from one sample in a study of blood T cells in healthy people across ages. Combining a sample-barcoded 5' primer with a J-beta primer mix, a second PCR ran for about 7 to 12 cycles. TCRdb analysed the 5' RACE reads with MiXCR anew, one entry per CDR3 protein. The repertoire includes 1.2 million to 1.5 million distinct CDR3 sequences, roughly 59% of them detected once, and over 5% sits in the top ten. Sequenced material: blood. All receptors come from a man between 18 and 29 years old in good health.

This clonotype was found a few times. J is TRBJ2-1 and V is TRBV29-1; D gene unclear. The ends were cut back, 7 bases at V and 12 bases at J, with 19 bases in the middle. The CDR3 consists of 12 residues. Germline lookup yields CDR1 SQVTM and CDR2 ANQGSEA. The DNA of the CDR3 is TGCAGCGCTACGGATTCCAGGTCGAGGCAGTTCTTC. This codes for CSATDSRSRQFF.

The table lists this clonotype with a count of one. The rearrangement joins TRBV6-1 to TRBJ2-3; perhaps TRBD2 as D (6 bases). The CDR3 has 17 residues. V shed 4 bases and J shed 0 bases, with 17 bases lying between them. Per the germline V gene, CDR1 is MNHNS and CDR2 is SASEGT. CDR3 nucleotide sequence: TGTGCCAGCAGTGTGTTCACCGGCGGGACTAGCACAGATACGCAGTATTTT. This gives the protein CASSVFTGGTSTDTQYF.

The chain is built from TRBV4-2 and TRBJ2-1; 8 nucleotides line up with TRBD1. With 4 bases clipped from V and 5 bases from J, the junction kept 10 bases outside the gene matches. Germline CDR1 is LGHNA and CDR2 is YNFKEQ. The CDR3 is 16 amino acids. CDR3 sequence reads: CASSRVGQGGDNEQFF. CDR3 nucleotides: TGTGCCAGCAGCCGCGTAGGACAGGGAGGCGACAATGAGCAGTTCTTC.

This chain uses TRBV4-3 with TRBJ2-4, with D possibly TRBD2 on 5 matching bases. The closer fit of TRBJ2-7 to the DNA end suggests the J call may be wrong. The CDR3 is 15 amino acids. Germline loops: CDR1 LGHNA, CDR2 YSLEER. This chain's CDR3 is CASSQEGHGVSEQYF. In DNA, the CDR3 is TGCGCCAGCAGCCAAGAGGGCCACGGGGTCTCCGAGCAGTACTTC.

A few counts support this clonotype. This chain joins TRBV20-1 and TRBJ2-3, with D tentatively TRBD2 (5 bases). The CDR3 contains 12 residues. CDR1 is DFQATT and CDR2 is SNEGSKA in the germline V gene (reference sequence). The CDR3 spells CSAQKEADTQYF. CDR3 bases: TGCAGCGCACAAAAGGAGGCAGATACGCAGTATTTT.

This clonotype was detected once. V and J are TRBV29-1 and TRBJ2-7; tentative D call: TRBD1 (6 bases). This CDR3 region has 13 residues. Germline CDR1 SQVTM, CDR2 ANQGSEA. V was trimmed by 4 bases and J by 5 bases, leaving 15 bases between them. The CDR3 DNA is TGCAGCGTTGTCGCCCGACAGGAGAACGAGCAGTACTTC. Its translation is CSVVARQENEQYF.

This sequence joins TRBV12-3 or TRBV12-4 and TRBJ2-7; D may be TRBD2 (6 bases). The DNA end lines up better with TRBJ2-4; the J call may be wrong. This CDR3 contains 15 residues. Written as DNA, the CDR3 is TGTGCCAGCAGTTTAAGGAGGGGACCCTCAAACATTCAGTACTTC. Protein: CASSLRRGPSNIQYF.

The rearrangement uses TRBV3-1 and TRBJ1-1; D is undetermined. The germline V gene encodes CDR1 LGHDT and CDR2 YNNKEL (reference sequence). This CDR3 has 12 amino acids. Deletions cut 2 bases from V and 5 bases from J, with 6 bases between. The DNA for the CDR3 is TGTGCCAGCAGCCAAACAAGGACTGAAGCTTTCTTT. It translates to CASSQTRTEAFF.

This clonotype has a handful of counts. The chain uses TRBV14 and TRBJ2-5; no clear D. The CDR3 has 16 residues. The V and J ends lost 1 base and 5 bases respectively, with 17 bases between them. Germline CDR1 reads SGHDN; CDR2 reads FVKESK. The CDR3 region has the DNA TGTGCCAGCAGCCAAGTTGTGACATATCGGTCGGAGACCCAGTACTTC. Protein: CASSQVVTYRSETQYF.

The V call is TRBV4-1, the J call TRBJ2-7, with D perhaps assigned TRBD1 or TRBD2 (6 bases each). CDR3 length: 17 amino acids. Germline values: CDR1 MGHRA, CDR2 YSYEKL. V lost 3 bases and J lost 6, with 24 bases in between. The CDR3 protein is CASSHIWGAGNRGEQYF. The CDR3 DNA is TGCGCCAGCAGCCATATTTGGGGGGCGGGAAACCGTGGCGAGCAGTACTTC.

The CDR3 DNA sequence: TGTGCCAGCAGCTTCGGAGGCACAATGCTCTCTGGGGCCAACGTCCTGACTTTC. As protein: CASSFGGTMLSGANVLTF. The chain joins TRBV7-8 to TRBJ2-6; D might be TRBD2 (5 bases). The V end was cut by 3 bases, the J end by 0 bases, with 15 bases between. This CDR3 comprises 18 residues. The germline V gene encodes CDR1 SGHVS and CDR2 FQNEAQ.

Only a few counts were recorded for this clonotype. The chain is built from TRBV6-1 and TRBJ2-1; D assignment may be TRBD1 or TRBD2 (5 bases each). The CDR3 contains 14 residues. Germline CDR1 is MNHNS and CDR2 is SASEGT. The V and J ends lost 0 bases and 7 bases respectively, with 10 bases between them. DNA for the CDR3: TGTGCCAGCAGTGAAGCATCGGGACGAAATGAGCAGTTCTTC. Its translation is CASSEASGRNEQFF.

This clonotype was counted only a few times. This chain joins TRBV7-2 and TRBJ2-5; D is unresolved. The CDR3 loop spans 11 amino acids. CDR1 SGHTA and CDR2 FQGNSA come from the germline V gene. V was cut by 8 bases and J by 4 bases, with 8 bases left in between. The DNA of the CDR3 is TGTGCCAGCGCCTATATAGAGACCCAGTACTTC. Protein product: CASAYIETQYF.

Concerning this clonotype itself: A junction boundary mismatches the germline segment, possibly from a read error. The chain combines TRBV3-1 with TRBJ1-2; 10 positions agree with TRBD1. Per the germline V gene, CDR1 is LGHDT and CDR2 is YNNKEL (reference sequence). This CDR3 is 14 amino acids long. For the CDR3, the DNA is TGTGCCAACAGCCCCGGGACAGGGGAGCGAGGCTACACCTTC. Translated: CANSPGTGERGYTF. The whole variable domain, filled in from reference TRBV3-1 and TRBJ1-2, reads DTAVSQTPKYLVTQMGNDKSIKCEQNLGHDTMYWYKQDSKKFLKIMFSYNNKELIINETVPNRFSPKSPDKAHLNLHINSLELGDSAVYFCANSPGTGERGYTFGSGTRLTVV.

This clonotype occurred once. J is TRBJ2-1 and V is TRBV6-5, with 8 bases lining up with TRBD2. The CDR3 consists of 15 residues. Germline trimming cut 6 bases from V and 9 bases from J; bases unmatched to any gene: 13. CDR1 is MNHEY and CDR2 is SVGAGI in the germline V gene. CDR3 residues: CASSSPGTRLGEQFF. In nucleotides, the CDR3 is TGTGCCAGCAGCTCGCCCGGGACTAGATTGGGTGAGCAGTTCTTC.

The chain uses TRBV29-1 and TRBJ2-7, with 9 bases matching TRBD1. The CDR3 has 13 amino acids. CDR1 SQVTM and CDR2 ANQGSEA come from the germline V gene. Germline trimming cut 6 bases from V and 3 bases from J; bases unmatched to any gene: 6. CDR3 bases: TGCAGCGTCCTACAGACAGGGGGCTACGAGCAGTACTTC. Translating gives CSVLQTGGYEQYF.

The rearrangement uses TRBV15 and TRBJ2-7; D is tentatively TRBD1 or TRBD2 (5 bases each). Trimming took off 0 bases at V and 2 bases at J, with 14 bases between the two ends. The CDR3 is 16 residues long. CDR1 and CDR2 from the germline V gene are LNHNV and YYDKDF (reference sequence). CDR3 protein: CATSREKSPGPYEQYF. The CDR3 coding sequence is TGTGCCACCAGCAGAGAAAAGTCCCCGGGGCCCTACGAGCAGTACTTC.

The gene calls are TRBV7-9 and TRBJ1-2; 7 positions match TRBD1. V dropped 0 bases and J dropped 6; count of bases not matched to a gene: 4. Germline CDR1 and CDR2: SEHNR and FQNEAQ (reference sequence). This CDR3 contains 14 residues. CDR3 nucleotide sequence: TGTGCCAGCAGCTTAGCCTATGACAGGGATGGCTACACCTTC. It translates to CASSLAYDRDGYTF. Based on the CDR3 plus reference TRBV7-9 and TRBJ1-2, the full variable domain is DTGVSQNPRHKITKRGQNVTFRCDPISEHNRLYWYRQTLGQGPEFLTYFQNEAQLEKSRLLSDRFSAERPKGSFSTLEIQRTEQGDSAMYLCASSLAYDRDGYTFGSGTRLTVV.

This clonotype was seen a handful of times. The J gene is TRBJ2-6, the V gene TRBV21-1; TRBD2, as called in the table, went unchecked against the DNA. TRBV21-1 is recorded as a pseudogene. The length of the CDR3 is 17 residues. DNA of the CDR3: TGTGCCAGCAGTAGTACCTGGGACGGCTCTGGGGCCAACGTCCTGACTTTC. Translating gives CASSSTWDGSGANVLTF.

The CDR3 sequence: CSANGGLSNEAFF. CDR3 bases: TGCAGTGCAAATGGAGGGTTAAGTAATGAAGCTTTCTTT. This chain connects TRBV20-1 to TRBJ1-1; no firm D call. Trimming pared 6 bases from V and 7 bases from J, leaving 18 bases between. CDR1 is DFQATT, CDR2 SNEGSKA, per germline (reference sequence). This CDR3 is built from 13 residues.

The chain uses TRBV20-1 and TRBJ2-2; TRBD2 aligns across 7 bases. Germline assignment: CDR1 DFQATT and CDR2 SNEGSKA (reference sequence). The V gene end was trimmed by 6 bases and the J gene end by 3 bases; junction bases not matched to a gene: 4. The CDR3 is 13 residues long. Here the CDR3 DNA reads TGCAGTGCCTCGGGACTACACACCGGGGAGCTGTTTTTT. This translates into CSASGLHTGELFF.

The table lists this clonotype with a few counts. V and J are TRBV20-1 and TRBJ2-3, with 13 bases fitting TRBD2. CDR1 DFQATT and CDR2 SNEGSKA come from the germline V gene (reference sequence). The CDR3 length is 16 residues. Germline trimming cut 3 bases from V and 4 bases from J; bases unmatched to any gene: 7. The CDR3: CSASRTSGSRADTQYF. The CDR3 DNA sequence: TGCAGTGCTAGCCGGACTAGCGGGAGTAGAGCAGATACGCAGTATTTT.

V is TRBV10-3 and J is TRBJ2-5; D perhaps matches TRBD2 (6 bases). Germline loops: CDR1 ENHRY, CDR2 SYGVKD. Trimming removed 2 bases at V and 5 bases at J, with 12 bases between. This CDR3 comprises 14 residues. This chain's CDR3 is CAISEGGARETQYF. CDR3 in DNA: TGTGCCATCAGTGAGGGAGGGGCCAGGGAGACCCAGTACTTC.

The genes are TRBV20-1 and TRBJ2-1; D is perhaps TRBD1 (6 bases). Germline V gives CDR1 DFQATT, CDR2 SNEGSKA (reference sequence). V was clipped by 5 bases and J by 2 bases, with 10 bases between them. CDR3 length equals 13 residues. This chain's CDR3 is CSALDRPYNEQFF. The CDR3 nucleotides are TGCAGTGCTCTGGACAGACCCTACAATGAGCAGTTCTTC.

The chain recombines TRBV5-5 with TRBJ1-1; D is unresolved. Germline CDR1 and CDR2: SGHKS and YYEKEE (reference sequence). The CDR3 is 13 residues long. Deletions cut 2 bases from V and 6 bases from J, with 11 bases between. The CDR3 sequence is CASSFLGSAEAFF. CDR3 DNA sequence: TGTGCCAGCAGCTTTCTCGGTTCCGCTGAAGCTTTCTTT.

The chain links TRBV6-1 to TRBJ2-1; 9 bases agree with TRBD1. Germline V gene lookup returns CDR1 MNHNS and CDR2 SASEGT. V lost 4 bases, J lost 4 bases, and 8 bases stayed unmatched. The CDR3 totals 16 residues. The CDR3 sequence is CASSGPGTGPYNEQFF. The CDR3 region has the DNA TGTGCCAGCAGTGGGCCCGGGACAGGGCCTTACAATGAGCAGTTCTTC.

This clonotype appeared a few times. Just one base apart from a much larger clone, this may be a read error. V usage is TRBV20-1 and J usage is TRBJ2-5; TRBD2 matches 8 bases. There are 15 residues in the CDR3. V shed 0 bases and J 5 bases; nucleotides not matched to a gene: 8. Germline lookup yields CDR1 DFQATT and CDR2 SNEGSKA (reference sequence). CDR3 sequence reads: CSARDVSGGGETQYF. As DNA, the CDR3 is TGCAGTGCTAGAGATGTATCGGGCGGGGGGGAGACCCAGTACTTC.

The rearrangement uses TRBV27 and TRBJ2-5; weak D call: TRBD2 (6 bases). Germline V gene data show CDR1 as MNHEY and CDR2 as SMNVEV (reference sequence). The CDR3 totals 15 residues. V lost 5 bases, J lost 1 base, and 14 bases lay in between. The DNA of the CDR3 is TGTGCCAGCAGTGCCCGCCTAGCGTCCCAAGAGACCCAGTACTTC. Its translation is CASSARLASQETQYF.

The chain employs TRBV29-1 and TRBJ1-5; TRBD1 matches at 12 bases. The germline V gene has CDR1 SQVTM and CDR2 ANQGSEA. Unmatched junction bases numbered 4, after V lost 6 bases and J lost 7 bases. The length of the CDR3 is 13 residues. The CDR3 reads CSVGQGAGQPQHF. The CDR3 coding sequence is TGCAGCGTGGGACAGGGGGCTGGACAGCCCCAGCATTTT.